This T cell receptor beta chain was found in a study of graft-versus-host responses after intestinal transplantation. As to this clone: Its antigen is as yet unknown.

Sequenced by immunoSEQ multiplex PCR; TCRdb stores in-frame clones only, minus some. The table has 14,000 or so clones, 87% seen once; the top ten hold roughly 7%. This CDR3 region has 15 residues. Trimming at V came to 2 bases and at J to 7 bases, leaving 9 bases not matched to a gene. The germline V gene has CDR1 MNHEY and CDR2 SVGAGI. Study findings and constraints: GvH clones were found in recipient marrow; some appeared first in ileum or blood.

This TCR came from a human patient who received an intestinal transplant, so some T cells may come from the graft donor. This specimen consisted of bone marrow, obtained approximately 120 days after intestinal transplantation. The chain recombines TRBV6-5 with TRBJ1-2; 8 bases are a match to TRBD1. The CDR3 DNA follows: TGTGCCAGCAGTTACAAACCACAGGGGGTAGCTGGCTACACCTTC. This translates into CASSYKPQGVAGYTF.